This T cell receptor beta chain is drawn from a study of blood T cells in healthy people across ages. Study at large: Template switching captured about one barcoded beta molecule per two T cells. Study-wide results and limits: More naive CD4+ cells and higher diversity were found in long-lived than in aged donors.

This CDR3 is built from 15 residues. The germline V gene encodes CDR1 SSHAT and CDR2 FNYEAQ (reference sequence). Combining a sample-barcoded 5' primer with a J-beta primer mix, a second PCR ran for about 6 to 11 cycles. Each cDNA molecule was tagged by a template-switch adaptor with 12 random nucleotides. In TCRdb, the 5' RACE reads were re-called with MiXCR into one record per CDR3 protein. The table has 580,000 or so distinct CDR3 sequences, less than 60% seen once. The sample providers were healthy Caucasian people from Russia, aged roughly 6 to 95. Comments on this clonotype: What it binds is unknown. One end of the junction varies from germline; a read error may be responsible.

Sample: blood. The V gene is TRBV7-7, the J gene TRBJ2-1; D might be TRBD1 or TRBD2, each matching 6 bases. This clonotype was obtained from a man older than 75 in good health. The CDR3 DNA is TGTGCTAGCAGCCGTAGTTTGGGGGGCCTCAATGAGCAGTTCTTC. As protein: CASSRSLGGLNEQFF. The full variable domain, with the rest looked up from reference TRBV7-7 and TRBJ2-1, is GAGVSQSPRYKVTKRGQDVTLRCDPISSHATLYWYQQALGQGPEFLTYFNYEAQPDKSGLPSDRFSAERPEGSISTLTIQRTEQRDSAMYRCASSRSLGGLNEQFFGPGTRLTVL.